A single T cell receptor beta chain is shown here with its context. This record comes from a study of blood T cell repertoires in COVID-19. As for the study in general: The origin of the acute and convalescent COVID-19 samples was the United States, Italy and Spain. In each case, the material was cDNA or gDNA derived from T cells, B-cell-depleted T cells, or PBMCs.

Germline values: CDR1 MGHRA, CDR2 YSYEKL. The V gene end was trimmed by 0 bases and the J gene end by 2 bases; junction bases not matched to a gene: 10. The CDR3 sequence is 17 residues long. Per the original data handling: Amplification of reference gene primers was used by the study to estimate nucleated cell counts. The table came from immunoSEQ multiplex PCR; TCRdb's copy has only in-frame clones and leaves some out. That table furnishes V, J and clone size, whereas the DNA furnished D and trimming. Here the sample spans roughly 60,000 clones, around 89% being singletons. The sequenced material came from peripheral blood. This TCR derives from a human donor in a cohort sampled during active COVID-19. This chain connects TRBV4-1 to TRBJ2-7; TRBD2 matches 7 bases. CDR3 in amino acids: CASSQDGGTSEAYEQYF. For the CDR3, the DNA is TGCGCCAGCAGCCAAGATGGGGGAACTAGCGAGGCCTACGAGCAGTACTTC.